The next 14 T cell receptor beta chains were all read from a single sample in a study of blood T cell repertoires in COVID-19. This table comes from immunoSEQ multiplex PCR, and its TCRdb copy is limited to in-frame clones, with some not included. The table includes about 200,000 clones, roughly four fifths detected once. Sequenced material: PBMCs or T cells enriched from blood (not recorded which). These receptors were collected from a man in his forties or fifties who had recovered from COVID-19.

The rearrangement joins TRBV4-1 to TRBJ1-1; 9 bases align to TRBD1. The V segment lost 4 bases and the J segment 8 bases; nucleotides outside the gene matches: 11. Germline CDR1 is MGHRA and CDR2 is YSYEKL. The CDR3 runs 15 residues. CDR3 residues: CASSLQGARGEEAFF. For the CDR3, the DNA is TGCGCCAGCAGCCTACAGGGGGCCCGAGGAGAGGAAGCTTTCTTT.

This chain joins TRBV12-3 or TRBV12-4 and TRBJ1-1; D is undetermined. With 8 bases removed from V and 4 bases from J, the gap between germline ends came to 14 bases. CDR3 size: 13 residues. In DNA, the CDR3 is TGTGCCAGCCTCGACCTCATAGCCACTGAAGCTTTCTTT. This gives the protein CASLDLIATEAFF.

V usage is TRBV4-3 and J usage is TRBJ1-5; TRBD1 might be the D (6 bases). This CDR3 is built from 19 residues. Germline V gene lookup returns CDR1 LGHNA and CDR2 YSLEER. V lost 0 bases and J lost 2, with 20 bases in between. CDR3 nucleotides: TGCGCCAGCAGCCAAGATCGATTCTGGGTAGGGGGGGGCAATCAGCCCCAGCATTTT. Protein sequence: CASSQDRFWVGGGNQPQHF.

This chain links TRBV7-2 with TRBJ1-1; 9 nucleotides align to TRBD1. From germline, CDR1 is SGHTA and CDR2 FQGNSA. After removal of 5 bases from V and 4 bases from J, the junction contained 2 bases not matched to a gene. The CDR3 runs 13 residues. CDR3: CASSVTGGTEAFF. CDR3 coding DNA: TGTGCCAGCAGCGTGACAGGGGGCACTGAAGCTTTCTTT. Based on the CDR3 plus reference TRBV7-2 and TRBJ1-1, the full variable domain is GAGVSQSPSNKVTEKGKDVELRCDPISGHTALYWYRQSLGQGLEFLIYFQGNSAPDKSGLPSDRFSAERTGGSVSTLTIQRTQQEDSAVYLCASSVTGGTEAFFGQGTRLTVV.

This clone occurred a few times. V gene TRBV5-6 combines with J gene TRBJ1-6; TRBD1 matches 8 bases. Germline CDR1 SGHDT, CDR2 YYEEEE. The V and J ends lost 6 bases and 3 bases, in that order; junction bases with no gene match: 8. The CDR3 contains 16 residues. The CDR3 region has the DNA TGTGCCAGCACCCCGGGTGGGACAGGCTATAATTCACCCCTCCACTTT. It specifies CASTPGGTGYNSPLHF.

The CDR3 region has the DNA TGCAGTGCTAGTAGGGACAGGGGGAGCGAGCAGTACTTC. It codes for CSASRDRGSEQYF. The chain carries TRBV20-1 and TRBJ2-7, with 11 positions matching TRBD1. CDR1 is DFQATT, CDR2 SNEGSKA, per germline (reference sequence). V shed 3 bases, J shed 6 bases, and the junction held 4 bases outside the gene matches. This CDR3 spans 13 amino acids.

The V and J genes are TRBV11-2 and TRBJ1-2; tentatively, D is TRBD1 (5 bases). The V end lost 0 bases, the J end lost 9 bases, and 23 bases lay between the germline ends. Looked up from germline, CDR1 is SGHAT and CDR2 is FQNNGV. The CDR3 is made up of 17 amino acids. CDR3 protein: CASSLDHGAPSSFCYTF. The CDR3 DNA reads as TGTGCCAGCAGCTTAGATCATGGGGCCCCTTCGTCTTTTTGCTACACCTTC.

The V gene is TRBV18, the J gene TRBJ1-1, with 9 bases that match TRBD1. With V trimmed by 2 bases and J by 0 bases, 7 bases remained unmatched. Germline CDR1 and CDR2: KGHSH and LQKENI. CDR3 length: 17 amino acids. The CDR3 spells CASSPGGGQGMNTEAFF. The CDR3 DNA follows: TGTGCCAGCTCACCAGGTGGGGGACAGGGCATGAACACTGAAGCTTTCTTT.

This clone has only one observation. The V gene is TRBV6-2 or TRBV6-3, the J gene TRBJ1-5; D not resolved. Trimming took off 0 bases at V and 7 bases at J, with 10 bases between the two ends. Germline CDR1 and CDR2: MNHEY and SVGEGT. CDR3 length: 14 residues. The DNA for the CDR3 is TGTGCCAGCAGTTACTCGGAGGGTTGGCAGCCCCAGCATTTT. Its translation is CASSYSEGWQPQHF.

The rearrangement links TRBV19 to TRBJ1-4, with D possibly being TRBD1 (6 bases). With 8 bases removed from V and 2 bases from J, the gap between germline ends came to 12 bases. CDR3 length: 14 residues. CDR1 is LNHDA, CDR2 SQIVND, per germline (reference sequence). This chain's CDR3 is CASRPGHTNEKLFF. CDR3 nucleotides: TGTGCCAGTCGACCGGGACATACTAATGAAAAACTGTTTTTT.

The chain employs TRBV4-1 and TRBJ2-7; weak D call: TRBD1 (5 bases). Germline values: CDR1 MGHRA, CDR2 YSYEKL. Deletions cut 2 bases from V and 6 bases from J, with 20 bases between. The CDR3 has 16 residues. CDR3 bases: TGCGCCAGCAGCCAAAGTTTAACGGCAGGGCCACGCGAGCAGTACTTC. Translated, it gives CASSQSLTAGPREQYF.

The chain combines TRBV6-5 with TRBJ1-1; TRBD1 agrees at 9 bases. Trimming took 6 bases from V and 3 from J; bases not matched to a gene: 8. The CDR3 sequence is 15 residues long. CDR1 and CDR2 from the germline V gene are MNHEY and SVGAGI. This CDR3 is CASSPGQGMDTEAFF. CDR3 DNA: TGTGCCAGCAGCCCGGGACAGGGAATGGACACTGAAGCTTTCTTT.

V gene TRBV7-9 combines with J gene TRBJ1-2, with D unclear. In germline, CDR1 is SEHNR, CDR2 FQNEAQ (reference sequence). Deletions cut 6 bases from V and 7 bases from J, with 12 bases between. This CDR3 spans 12 amino acids. The DNA for the CDR3 is TGTGCCAGCAGTCCTGACACCAGTGGCTACACCTTC. This sequence encodes CASSPDTSGYTF. Variable domain in full (rest from reference TRBV7-9 and TRBJ1-2): DTGVSQNPRHKITKRGQNVTFRCDPISEHNRLYWYRQTLGQGPEFLTYFQNEAQLEKSRLLSDRFSAERPKGSFSTLEIQRTEQGDSAMYLCASSPDTSGYTFGSGTRLTVV.

The chain carries TRBV9 and TRBJ1-1; D not resolved. Germline V gene lookup returns CDR1 SGDLS and CDR2 YYNGEE. This CDR3 is 14 amino acids long. Trimming cost V 3 bases and J 8 bases, with 17 bases left between them. The CDR3 reads CASSANSFGTEAFF. DNA for the CDR3: TGTGCCAGCAGCGCAAACAGCTTTGGCACAGAAGCTTTCTTT.